These 17 T cell receptor beta chains share one sample of origin, sequenced in a study of cytomegalovirus exposure and HLA in healthy donors. Clones were sequenced by immunoSEQ multiplex PCR, and TCRdb holds only the in-frame ones, with some missing. The repertoire consists of about 120,000 clones, with about 91% occurring once and the leading ten covering around 1.1%. Sequenced sample: PBMCs. The receptors were gathered from a woman under 30 in good health and CMV-seronegative.

The rearrangement uses TRBV7-6 and TRBJ2-2; D perhaps matches TRBD2 (5 bases). The germline CDR1 and CDR2 sequences are SGHVS and FNYEAQ. This CDR3 is 14 amino acids long. V was shortened by 0 bases and J by 8 bases, with 10 bases between the two germline ends. CDR3 coding DNA: TGTGCCAGCAGCTTAGCGCTCGAGGGAGGGGAGCTGTTTTTT. Translating gives CASSLALEGGELFF.

The V and J genes are TRBV7-6 and TRBJ2-7; D might be TRBD2 (7 bases). V shed 5 bases and J shed 3 bases, with 14 bases lying between them. The CDR3 is 14 residues long. Germline values: CDR1 SGHVS, CDR2 FNYEAQ. The CDR3 bases are TGTGCCAGCAGCCCGAGGGGGGGGCTCTACGAGCAGTACTTC. Translated, it gives CASSPRGGLYEQYF.

This clone was seen only a few times. The V call is TRBV21-1, the J call TRBJ2-7; TRBD1, the table's D call, was not compared with the DNA. TRBV21-1 counts as a pseudogene. The CDR3 length is 14 residues. CDR3 loop: CASSKVTAIYEQYV. CDR3 bases: TGTGCCAGCAGCAAAGTTACAGCTATCTACGAGCAGTACGTC.

The rearrangement uses TRBV28 and TRBJ1-3; D not certain. Germline CDR1 MDHEN, CDR2 SYDVKM. Trimming shortened V by 4 bases and J by 2 bases, and 12 bases separated the two germline ends. CDR3 length: 15 amino acids. In DNA form, the CDR3 reads TGTGCCAGCAGTTCCCCCCCCACAACTGGAAACACCATATATTTT. Translated, it gives CASSSPPTTGNTIYF.

This chain connects TRBV11-2 to TRBJ2-3, with D possibly matching TRBD1 (5 bases). Trimming removed 7 bases at V and 8 bases at J, with 25 bases between. Germline CDR1 is SGHAT and CDR2 is FQNNGV. The CDR3 is 16 amino acids. This CDR3 reads CASKPIFGGGQGTQYF. CDR3 sequence (DNA): TGTGCCAGCAAGCCCATATTCGGTGGTGGCCAGGGTACGCAGTATTTT.

The V and J genes are TRBV6-5 and TRBJ2-5, with D hard to call. CDR3 length: 12 residues. V lost 6 bases to trimming and J lost 5 bases, with 10 bases between them. CDR1 is MNHEY, CDR2 SVGAGI, per germline. The CDR3 reads CASSRSAETQYF. The CDR3 coding sequence is TGTGCCAGCAGCCGCTCTGCGGAGACCCAGTACTTC.

The rearrangement joins TRBV13 to TRBJ1-3; 11 bases are shared with TRBD1. Germline V CDR1 and CDR2: PRHDT, FYEKMQ (reference sequence). CDR3 length: 17 residues. J was trimmed by 0 bases and V by 5 bases; bases with no gene match: 6. The CDR3 DNA follows: TGTGCCAGCAGCGCTTCCGGGACAGGGGGCTCTGGAAACACCATATATTTT. Translation: CASSASGTGGSGNTIYF. The whole variable domain, filled in from reference TRBV13 and TRBJ1-3, reads AAGVIQSPRHLIKEKRETATLKCYPIPRHDTVYWYQQGPGQDPQFLISFYEKMQSDKGSIPDRFSAQQFSDYHSELNMSSLELGDSALYFCASSASGTGGSGNTIYFGEGSWLTVV.

This chain uses TRBV7-8 with TRBJ1-1; D not resolved. CDR1 and CDR2 (germline): SGHVS, FQNEAQ. The CDR3 spans 14 residues. The V end lost 5 bases, the J end lost 1 base, and 11 bases lay between the germline ends. CDR3 nucleotides: TGTGCCAGCAGCCCCCTTGGCGGGAACACTGAAGCTTTCTTT. Translating gives CASSPLGGNTEAFF.

The chain recombines TRBV7-7 with TRBJ2-2; a possible D gene is TRBD2 (5 bases). Germline values: CDR1 SSHAT, CDR2 FNYEAQ (reference sequence). Trimming took off 3 bases at V and 6 bases at J, with 8 bases between the two ends. The CDR3 runs 13 residues. CDR3 bases: TGTGCCAGCAGCTTGGACTGGGCCGGGGAGCTGTTTTTT. Translated, it gives CASSLDWAGELFF.

The V gene is TRBV6-1, the J gene TRBJ2-7; a weak D match, TRBD1 (6 bases). From germline, CDR1 is MNHNS and CDR2 SASEGT. The V and J ends lost 2 bases and 3 bases respectively, with 20 bases between them. The CDR3 sequence is 17 residues long. The CDR3 region is CASSEPIPGTLNYEQYV. As DNA, the CDR3 is TGTGCCAGCAGTGAACCCATACCCGGGACACTAAACTACGAGCAGTACGTC.

The chain has TRBV6-1 and TRBJ2-1, with 7 bases fitting TRBD2. Per the germline V gene, CDR1 is MNHNS and CDR2 is SASEGT. This CDR3 has 15 residues. V shed 4 bases, J shed 2 bases, and the junction held 5 bases outside the gene matches. CDR3 DNA: TGTGCCAGCAGTGGTCGGGAGGCCACCTACAATGAGCAGTTCTTC. Protein product: CASSGREATYNEQFF.

The chain recombines TRBV4-2 with TRBJ2-6; 7 nucleotides match TRBD2. V shed 4 bases and J 13 bases; nucleotides not matched to a gene: 10. This CDR3 is 14 amino acids long. Germline CDR1 and CDR2: LGHNA and YNFKEQ. The CDR3 DNA sequence: TGTGCCAGCAGCCTGGAGGCGGGGAGGGATGTCCTGACTTTC. Translation gives CASSLEAGRDVLTF.

The gene calls are TRBV28 and TRBJ1-5, with D perhaps TRBD1 (5 bases). The V and J ends lost 0 bases and 3 bases respectively, with 9 bases between them. CDR1 and CDR2 (germline): MDHEN, SYDVKM. This CDR3 has 15 residues. The CDR3 here is CASSLWSGPNQPQHF. The DNA for the CDR3 is TGTGCCAGCAGTTTATGGTCAGGGCCCAATCAGCCCCAGCATTTT. The full variable domain, completed using reference TRBV28 and TRBJ1-5, is DVKVTQSSRYLVKRTGEKVFLECVQDMDHENMFWYRQDPGLGLRLIYFSYDVKMKEKGDIPEGYSVSREKKERFSLILESASTNQTSMYLCASSLWSGPNQPQHFGDGTRLSIL.

CDR3 region: CASSLDHTSGGHNEQFF. The CDR3 coding sequence is TGTGCCAGCAGCTTAGACCATACTAGCGGGGGGCACAATGAGCAGTTCTTC. The gene calls are TRBV7-6 and TRBJ2-1; 12 nucleotides match TRBD2. The V gene's germline CDR1 is SGHVS and CDR2 FNYEAQ. This CDR3 is 17 amino acids long. V lost 1 base, J lost 5 bases, and 6 bases stayed unmatched.

The V call is TRBV6-5, the J call TRBJ2-7, with unresolved D. Germline CDR1 and CDR2: MNHEY and SVGAGI. This CDR3 is 16 amino acids long. Trimming removed 2 bases from V and 2 bases from J, with 16 bases in between. CDR3 DNA sequence: TGTGCCAGCAGTTACCGAGGAATGTCCGCTCCCTACGAGCAGTACTTC. Amino acid sequence: CASSYRGMSAPYEQYF.

The genes are TRBV7-2 and TRBJ1-2; maybe TRBD1 (5 bases). Germline V lookup: CDR1 SGHTA, CDR2 FQGNSA. Trimming cost V 5 bases and J 4 bases, with 14 bases left between them. The CDR3 loop spans 14 amino acids. CDR3 in amino acids: CASSEGMTAYGYTF. CDR3 sequence (DNA): TGTGCCAGCAGCGAAGGGATGACAGCCTATGGCTACACCTTC.

The chain links TRBV6-6 to TRBJ1-3; D gene unclear. Looked up from germline, CDR1 is MNHNY and CDR2 is SVGAGI (reference sequence). Trimming removed 8 bases at V and 0 bases at J, with 11 bases between. This CDR3 comprises 14 residues. CDR3 nucleotide sequence: TGTGCCAGCTATTCCCGGGGCTCTGGAAACACCATATATTTT. It specifies CASYSRGSGNTIYF.